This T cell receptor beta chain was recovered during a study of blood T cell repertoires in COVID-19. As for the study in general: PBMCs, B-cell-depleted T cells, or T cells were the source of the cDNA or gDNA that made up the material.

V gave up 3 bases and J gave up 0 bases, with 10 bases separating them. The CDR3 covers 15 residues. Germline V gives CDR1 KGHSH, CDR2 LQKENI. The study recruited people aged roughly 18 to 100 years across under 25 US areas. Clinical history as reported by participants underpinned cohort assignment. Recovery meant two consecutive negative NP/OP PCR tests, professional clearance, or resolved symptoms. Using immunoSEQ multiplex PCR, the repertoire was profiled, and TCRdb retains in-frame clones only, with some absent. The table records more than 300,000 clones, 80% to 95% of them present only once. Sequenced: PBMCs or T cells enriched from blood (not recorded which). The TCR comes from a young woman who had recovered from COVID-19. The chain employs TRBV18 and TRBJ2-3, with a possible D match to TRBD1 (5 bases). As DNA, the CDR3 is TGTGCCAGCTCACCCCAGGGCCTTAGCACAGATACGCAGTATTTT. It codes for CASSPQGLSTDTQYF.